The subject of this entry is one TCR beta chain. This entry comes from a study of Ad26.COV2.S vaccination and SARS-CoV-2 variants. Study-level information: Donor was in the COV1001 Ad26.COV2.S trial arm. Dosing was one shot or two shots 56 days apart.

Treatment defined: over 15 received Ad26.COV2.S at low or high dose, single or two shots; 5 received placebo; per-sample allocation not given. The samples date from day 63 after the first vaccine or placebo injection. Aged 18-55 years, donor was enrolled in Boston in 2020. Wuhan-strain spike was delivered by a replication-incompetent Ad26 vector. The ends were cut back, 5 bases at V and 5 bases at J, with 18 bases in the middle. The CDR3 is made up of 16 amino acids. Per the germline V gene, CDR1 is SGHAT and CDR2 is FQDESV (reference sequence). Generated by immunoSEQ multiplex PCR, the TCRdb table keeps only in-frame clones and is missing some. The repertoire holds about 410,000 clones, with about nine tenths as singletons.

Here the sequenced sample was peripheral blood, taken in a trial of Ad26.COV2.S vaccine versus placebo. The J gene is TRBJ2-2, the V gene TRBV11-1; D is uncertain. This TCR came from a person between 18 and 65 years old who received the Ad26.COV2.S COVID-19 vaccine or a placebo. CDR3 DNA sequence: TGTGCCAGCAGCGTTAGGGCCGGGCTGACAACCGGGGAGCTGTTTTTT. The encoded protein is CASSVRAGLTTGELFF.